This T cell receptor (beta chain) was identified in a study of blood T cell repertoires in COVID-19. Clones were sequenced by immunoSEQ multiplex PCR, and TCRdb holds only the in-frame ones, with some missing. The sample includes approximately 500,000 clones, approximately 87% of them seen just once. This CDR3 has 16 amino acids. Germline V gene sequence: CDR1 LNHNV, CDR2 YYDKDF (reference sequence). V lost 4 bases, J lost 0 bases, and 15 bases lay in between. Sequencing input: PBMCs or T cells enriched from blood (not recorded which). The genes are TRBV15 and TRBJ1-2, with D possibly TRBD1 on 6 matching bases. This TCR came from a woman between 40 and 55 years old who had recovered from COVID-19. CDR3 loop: CATSMGGGYTNYGYTF. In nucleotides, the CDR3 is TGTGCCACCAGCATGGGAGGGGGGTATACTAACTATGGCTACACCTTC.